This TCR beta chain is drawn from a study of blood T cell repertoires in COVID-19. For the study at large: Italy, Spain and the United States were the sources of the convalescent and acute COVID-19 samples. In each case, the material was cDNA or gDNA derived from T cells, B-cell-depleted T cells, or PBMCs.

Source study methods: Reference gene primer amplification gave estimated nucleated cell counts. Measured with immunoSEQ multiplex PCR; TCRdb has only the in-frame clones, and not every one. That table is the source of V, J and clone size, and D and trimming were worked out from the DNA. In the table there are about 240,000 clones, 75% to 85% of which are singletons. This CDR3 is 13 amino acids long. V lost 8 bases, J lost 4 bases, and 4 bases stayed unmatched. Per the germline V gene, CDR1 is KGHSH and CDR2 is LQKENI. Enrollment of patients from Seattle took place during active infection, with longitudinal follow-up.

The sequence came from a woman older than 75 with COVID-19, enrolled during active disease. The gene calls are TRBV18 and TRBJ2-5; 10 nucleotides agree with TRBD1. The sequencing sample was made of peripheral blood. CDR3: CASAWTGGETQYF. Written as DNA, the CDR3 is TGTGCCAGCGCCTGGACAGGGGGAGAGACCCAGTACTTC.